What follows are 27 T cell receptor beta chains derived from one specimen sequenced in a study of quantifying T cell responses using KT2 cells (dated by TCRdb to the late 2010s). For context, the study as a whole: RNA was DNase-treated and reverse transcribed with TCR alpha and beta constant-region primers, mostly using SuperScript III.

Libraries were constructed by UMI-ligation and nested PCR. Sequencing was performed on an Illumina MiSeq. A single-stranded oligonucleotide bearing the Illumina SP2 sequence and a UMI was ligated to the 3' end of the cDNA with T4 RNA ligase 1. PCR1 consisted of around 4 cycles (98 degrees C 15 s, 69 degrees C 30 s, 72 degrees C 40 s), and for the beta primer an equimolar mix of RC1.1 and RC1.2 was used to cover TRBC1 and TRBC2. TCRdb applied fastp at Q25 and MiXCR to the public reads, then kept only in-frame beta chains. Each entry merges the rows of one CDR3 protein and shows their most common DNA and genes. The sample table holds about 30,000 distinct CDR3 sequences, of which 7.3% were seen once. The ten largest clones add up to 15% to 17% of the sample. Input material: PBMCs spiked with cells of the T cell clone KT2. These receptors came from a human donor.

The chain couples TRBV7-8 to TRBJ2-5; D may be TRBD1 (6 bases). V was trimmed by 6 bases and J by 2 bases, leaving 13 bases between them. The CDR3 sequence is 14 residues long. Germline V lookup: CDR1 SGHVS, CDR2 FQNEAQ. The DNA of the CDR3 is TGTGCCAGCAGACACAACAGGGTACAAGAGACCCAGTACTTC. Residues: CASRHNRVQETQYF.

This clonotype was detected a few times. The chain is built from TRBV7-8 and TRBJ2-5; a weak D match, TRBD2 (6 bases). Germline V gene sequence: CDR1 SGHVS, CDR2 FQNEAQ. Deletions cut 5 bases from V and 1 base from J, with 14 bases between. The CDR3 length is 15 residues. The CDR3: CASSKSGQSQETQYF. CDR3 DNA sequence: TGTGCCAGCAGCAAAAGCGGGCAAAGCCAAGAGACCCAGTACTTC.

This clonotype was counted only a few times. The rearrangement joins TRBV6-5 to TRBJ1-5; D perhaps matches TRBD1 (5 bases). V lost 4 bases and J lost 4, with 11 bases in between. The germline CDR1 and CDR2 sequences are MNHEY and SVGAGI. The CDR3 runs 14 residues. The CDR3 here is CASSSPRENQPQHF. The CDR3 DNA sequence: TGTGCCAGCAGTTCCCCCAGGGAAAATCAGCCCCAGCATTTT.

The table lists this clonotype with a few counts. V and J are TRBV13 and TRBJ2-3, with a tentative D call TRBD2 (6 bases). The CDR3 is 17 residues long. Trimming took 0 bases from V and 0 from J, leaving 13 bases between them. Germline V gives CDR1 PRHDT, CDR2 FYEKMQ (reference sequence). The CDR3 reads CASSLGFGSGSTDTQYF. The CDR3 bases are TGTGCCAGCAGCTTAGGGTTTGGTAGCGGAAGCACAGATACGCAGTATTTT. The full variable domain, rest sourced from reference TRBV13 and TRBJ2-3, is AAGVIQSPRHLIKEKRETATLKCYPIPRHDTVYWYQQGPGQDPQFLISFYEKMQSDKGSIPDRFSAQQFSDYHSELNMSSLELGDSALYFCASSLGFGSGSTDTQYFGPGTRLTVL.

V gene TRBV4-2 combines with J gene TRBJ2-7, with TRBD1 matching 10 bases. From germline, CDR1 is LGHNA and CDR2 YNFKEQ. With 0 bases clipped from V and 4 bases from J, the junction kept 6 bases outside the gene matches. There are 16 residues in the CDR3. This chain's CDR3 is CASSQDDRGRVYEQYF. In DNA form, the CDR3 reads TGTGCCAGCAGCCAAGATGACAGGGGGCGGGTGTACGAGCAGTACTTC.

This clonotype has only a few counts. V usage is TRBV30 and J usage is TRBJ1-5; D gene uncertain. Trimming stripped 0 bases from V and 0 bases from J, with 12 bases between. This CDR3 comprises 16 residues. Germline V gives CDR1 GTSNPN, CDR2 SVGIG (reference sequence). CDR3 amino acids: CAWSVRFRPSNQPQHF. CDR3 nucleotides: TGTGCCTGGAGTGTACGTTTTAGGCCTAGCAATCAGCCCCAGCATTTT.

This clonotype has at least ten counts. The gene calls are TRBV11-2 and TRBJ2-1; possible D gene TRBD1, 6 bases. The germline gives CDR1 SGHAT, CDR2 FQNNGV. The CDR3 is 14 amino acids. V shed 2 bases and J shed 5 bases, with 10 bases lying between them. CDR3: CASSLMTGDNEQFF. The CDR3 DNA is TGTGCCAGCAGCTTAATGACAGGAGACAATGAGCAGTTCTTC.

There are a few counts of this clonotype. The V call is TRBV20-1, the J call TRBJ1-2, with D hard to call. Germline CDR1 reads DFQATT; CDR2 reads SNEGSKA (reference sequence). The CDR3 is 15 residues long. V shed 0 bases and J shed 4 bases, with 15 bases lying between them. The CDR3 loop is CSARDQKGRSYGYTF. The CDR3, as DNA: TGCAGTGCTAGAGATCAGAAAGGGAGGAGCTATGGCTACACCTTC.

The V gene is TRBV12-3 or TRBV12-4, the J gene TRBJ1-2; TRBD1 agrees at 9 bases. The CDR3 runs 15 residues. V lost 6 bases, J lost 0 bases, and 5 bases stayed unmatched. The CDR3 DNA follows: TGTGCCAGCAGCCCTCGACAGGGGGCTAACTATGGCTACACCTTC. It codes for CASSPRQGANYGYTF.

This clonotype was seen many times. CDR3: CASSQGQASTDTQYF. The CDR3 DNA sequence: TGCGCCAGCAGCCAGGGACAGGCTAGCACAGATACGCAGTATTTT. J is TRBJ2-3 and V is TRBV5-1; 8 bases map to TRBD1. Germline V gives CDR1 SGHRS, CDR2 YFSETQ. There are 15 residues in the CDR3. Trimming cost V 4 bases and J 0 bases; bases outside gene matches: 4.

In its sample, this clonotype was seen many times. CDR3 amino acids: CASNWDSPTEAFF. The CDR3 DNA follows: TGTGCCAGCAACTGGGACAGCCCCACTGAAGCTTTCTTT. The J gene is TRBJ1-1, the V gene TRBV2; 7 nucleotides line up with TRBD1. Germline lookup yields CDR1 SNHLY and CDR2 FYNNEI. This CDR3 spans 13 amino acids. With 7 bases clipped from V and 4 bases from J, the junction kept 6 bases outside the gene matches.

This clonotype was found many times. The chain joins TRBV4-1 to TRBJ2-7, with D maybe TRBD2 (6 bases). The CDR3 has 15 residues. Germline lookup yields CDR1 MGHRA and CDR2 YSYEKL. Deletions cut 0 bases from V and 5 bases from J, with 14 bases between. CDR3 sequence reads: CASSQERREPDEQYF. In DNA form, the CDR3 reads TGCGCCAGCAGCCAAGAAAGGAGGGAACCGGACGAGCAGTACTTC.

This clonotype was recorded at least ten times. The V and J genes are TRBV7-3 and TRBJ1-1; no definite D call. The germline V gene encodes CDR1 SGHTA and CDR2 FQGTGA. Trimming took 4 bases from V and 5 from J, leaving 11 bases between them. This CDR3 is 13 amino acids long. The CDR3 DNA reads as TGTGCCAGCAGCTGGCAGAGAGATACTGAAGCTTTCTTT. The encoded protein is CASSWQRDTEAFF.

The chain joins TRBV7-8 to TRBJ2-5; D possibly corresponds to TRBD2 (5 bases). V lost 3 bases, J lost 5 bases, and 10 bases lay in between. CDR1 SGHVS and CDR2 FQNEAQ come from the germline V gene. The CDR3 has 13 residues. The CDR3 nucleotides are TGTGCCAGCAGCTTGCGAGGGTTGGAGACCCAGTACTTC. Amino acid sequence: CASSLRGLETQYF. The whole variable domain, remainder taken from reference TRBV7-8 and TRBJ2-5, is GAGVSQSPRYKVAKRGQDVALRCDPISGHVSLFWYQQALGQGPEFLTYFQNEAQLDKSGLPSDRFFAERPEGSVSTLKIQRTQQEDSAVYLCASSLRGLETQYFGPGTRLLVL.

This clonotype was detected ten times or more. The chain employs TRBV4-1 and TRBJ2-1; TRBD2 aligns across 7 bases. V was pared by 0 bases and J by 12 bases, with 8 bases of the junction left unmatched. The CDR3 has 14 amino acids. Germline V gene data show CDR1 as MGHRA and CDR2 as YSYEKL. This CDR3 is CASSQDELGRGQFF. CDR3 DNA: TGCGCCAGCAGCCAAGATGAGTTGGGGAGGGGGCAGTTCTTC.

Only a few counts were recorded for this clonotype. The chain couples TRBV12-3 or TRBV12-4 to TRBJ1-5; 7 bases align to TRBD1. V was clipped by 1 base and J by 2 bases; unmatched bases: 2. The CDR3 loop spans 15 amino acids. CDR3 residues: CASSLDRGGNQPQHF. The CDR3 DNA follows: TGTGCCAGCAGTTTAGACAGGGGCGGCAATCAGCCCCAGCATTTT.

This clonotype appeared a few times. The V gene is TRBV10-2, the J gene TRBJ1-1; possible D gene TRBD1, 5 bases. Germline V gene lookup returns CDR1 WSHSY and CDR2 SAAADI. The CDR3 is 13 amino acids. V dropped 1 base and J dropped 3 bases, with 6 bases sitting between them. The CDR3 coding sequence is TGCGCCAGCAGTGAGTTGACAGACACTGAAGCTTTCTTT. Amino acid sequence: CASSELTDTEAFF.

V and J are TRBV10-3 and TRBJ2-3, with D tentatively TRBD2 (5 bases). This CDR3 region has 14 residues. Germline CDR1 reads ENHRY; CDR2 reads SYGVKD. V was pared by 6 bases and J by 2 bases, with 12 bases between. CDR3 region: CAIREVASTDTQYF. CDR3 DNA: TGTGCCATCAGGGAAGTAGCGTCCACAGATACGCAGTATTTT.

This clonotype was counted many times. The chain joins TRBV4-2 to TRBJ2-3, with D perhaps TRBD1 or TRBD2 (6 bases each). CDR3 length: 15 residues. From germline, CDR1 is LGHNA and CDR2 YNFKEQ. Deletions cut 4 bases from V and 3 bases from J, with 14 bases between. CDR3 coding DNA: TGTGCCAGCAGCCGGAAGGGGGGCGAGACAGATACGCAGTATTTT. This codes for CASSRKGGETDTQYF.

The rearrangement joins TRBV6-2 or TRBV6-3 to TRBJ1-2; possible D gene TRBD1, 5 bases. Per germline, CDR1 MNHEY and CDR2 SVGEGT. Trimming left V 2 bases short and J 8 bases short, with 18 bases between. The CDR3 spans 15 residues. The CDR3 spells CASSYAGAALFGYTF. The CDR3 nucleotides read TGTGCCAGCAGTTACGCCGGGGCAGCCCTCTTCGGCTACACCTTC.

This clonotype is deemed medium-sized (0.01 to 0.1%). The chain joins TRBV6-5 to TRBJ1-1; D is possibly TRBD1 (5 bases). From germline, CDR1 is MNHEY and CDR2 SVGAGI. The V end lost 0 bases, the J end lost 5 bases, and 10 bases lay between the germline ends. This CDR3 has 14 residues. DNA of the CDR3: TGTGCCAGCAGTTACTCGGCAGGGCGAACTGAAGCTTTCTTT. It codes for CASSYSAGRTEAFF.

The chain has TRBV7-8 and TRBJ2-7; D is possibly TRBD1 (6 bases). Trimming left V 5 bases short and J 0 bases short, with 11 bases between. Per the germline V gene, CDR1 is SGHVS and CDR2 is FQNEAQ. The CDR3 has 14 residues. This chain's CDR3 is CASSLEDSSYEQYF. Written as DNA, the CDR3 is TGTGCCAGCAGCCTAGAGGACAGCTCCTACGAGCAGTACTTC.

This clonotype was seen at least ten times. The chain joins TRBV30 to TRBJ1-1, with 10 bases aligning to TRBD1. Germline assignment: CDR1 GTSNPN and CDR2 SVGIG (reference sequence). The CDR3 is 13 amino acids. V gave up 2 bases and J gave up 10 bases; unmatched junction bases: 7. Here the CDR3 reads CAWSTGQGVGAFF. The CDR3 DNA follows: TGTGCCTGGAGTACCGGACAGGGGGTGGGAGCTTTCTTT.

This clonotype appeared many times. The rearrangement links TRBV12-3 or TRBV12-4 to TRBJ1-1; no clear D gene. The CDR3 loop spans 13 amino acids. With 5 bases removed from V and 1 base from J, the gap between germline ends came to 8 bases. The DNA of the CDR3 is TGTGCCAGCAGTCTCCTGGAGAACACTGAAGCTTTCTTT. It encodes CASSLLENTEAFF.

This clonotype was seen at least ten times. The genes are TRBV25-1 and TRBJ2-3; TRBD2 aligns across 8 bases. CDR1 is MGHDK and CDR2 is SYGVNS in the germline V gene. The CDR3 has 15 residues. The trim removed 4 bases at V and 4 bases at J, leaving 7 bases unmatched. This chain's CDR3 is CASSVGGRFPDTQYF. The CDR3 region has the DNA TGTGCCAGCAGTGTGGGCGGGAGGTTCCCAGATACGCAGTATTTT.

This clonotype was found many times. V and J are TRBV25-1 and TRBJ2-7; 8 positions agree with TRBD1. CDR3 length: 15 residues. CDR1 and CDR2 (germline): MGHDK, SYGVNS. The ends lost 4 bases at V and 5 bases at J; junction bases unmatched: 10. CDR3 DNA sequence: TGTGCCAGCAGTGTTACCGGCAGGGGGCTCGACGAGCAGTACTTC. Amino acid sequence: CASSVTGRGLDEQYF.

This sequence joins TRBV11-2 and TRBJ2-5, with 13 bases identical to TRBD2. V was pared by 5 bases and J by 4 bases, with 7 bases of the junction left unmatched. Germline CDR1 is SGHAT and CDR2 is FQNNGV. The CDR3 sequence is 16 residues long. This CDR3 is CASSPGLAGVAETQYF. CDR3 DNA sequence: TGTGCCAGCAGCCCAGGACTAGCGGGAGTCGCAGAGACCCAGTACTTC.